Given below is one T cell receptor (beta chain) in context. Its antigen is as yet unknown. Generated by immunoSEQ multiplex PCR, the TCRdb table keeps only in-frame clones and is missing some. Found here are about 76,000 clones, 65% to 90% of them singletons; the top ten hold roughly 0.61%. The sample comes from a study of OX40 agonist ivuxolimab in advanced cancers. Study at large: Patients received ivuxolimab, an intravenous treatment, every 2 weeks at 0.01 to 10 mg/kg.

Whole-study findings and limits: Antigen specificity remained undetermined for the expanded peripheral T cells.

Deletions cut 4 bases from V and 4 bases from J, with 9 bases between. This CDR3 is built from 13 residues. The germline CDR1 and CDR2 sequences are SGHNT and YYREEE (reference sequence). This TCR came from an adult with an advanced solid tumor such as melanoma, head and neck, liver or kidney cancer. The input for sequencing was CD4+ or CD8+ T cells sorted from blood, taken in a trial of the OX40 agonist ivuxolimab. The chain recombines TRBV5-4 with TRBJ1-5, with TRBD1 as a possible D gene (5 bases). This CDR3 is CASSLGENQPQHF. DNA for the CDR3: TGTGCCAGCAGCCTGGGGGAGAATCAGCCCCAGCATTTT.